Presented here are 24 T cell receptor beta chains from one specimen sequenced in a study of blood T cell repertoires in COVID-19. Produced via immunoSEQ multiplex PCR; TCRdb's table is partial and in-frame only. The data show approximately 82,000 clones, around 83% seen once. The sample comprised peripheral blood. These receptors all come from an older woman with acute or convalescent COVID-19.

The chain has TRBV30 and TRBJ1-4, with no clear D. This CDR3 contains 13 residues. V was pared by 1 base and J by 11 bases, with 14 bases between. Germline V gives CDR1 GTSNPN, CDR2 SVGIG (reference sequence). CDR3: CAWSARLYGKLFF. CDR3 in DNA: TGTGCCTGGAGTGCCCGTCTCTACGGGAAACTGTTTTTT.

The rearrangement links TRBV5-5 to TRBJ1-1; the match to TRBD1 covers 10 bases. The CDR3 has 15 amino acids. Germline CDR1 and CDR2: SGHKS and YYEKEE (reference sequence). The trim removed 5 bases at V and 3 bases at J, leaving 7 bases unmatched. The CDR3, as DNA: TGTGCCAGCAGAAGACAGGGGGCTAGGGACACTGAAGCTTTCTTT. The encoded protein is CASRRQGARDTEAFF.

The chain joins TRBV30 to TRBJ2-7; D possibly corresponds to TRBD1 (6 bases). Trimming took 1 base from V and 1 from J, leaving 11 bases between them. CDR3 length equals 14 residues. Germline-derived CDR1 and CDR2 are GTSNPN and SVGIG (reference sequence). This CDR3 reads CAWSDATGSYEQYF. The CDR3 DNA sequence: TGTGCCTGGAGTGATGCGACAGGATCCTACGAGCAGTACTTC.

The V and J genes are TRBV28 and TRBJ1-1, with 8 bases identical to TRBD1. In germline, CDR1 is MDHEN, CDR2 SYDVKM. V gave up 5 bases and J gave up 5 bases; unmatched junction bases: 13. This CDR3 region has 16 residues. The CDR3 DNA reads TGTGCCAGCAGTCTACCGCCAGGGGGCGTTGGAACTGAAGCTTTCTTT. Encoded protein: CASSLPPGGVGTEAFF.

The chain links TRBV11-3 to TRBJ2-7; 9 bases are shared with TRBD1. V lost 3 bases to trimming and J lost 3 bases; unmatched junction nucleotides: 9. This CDR3 comprises 16 residues. Germline values: CDR1 SGHNT, CDR2 YENEEA. The CDR3, as DNA: TGTGCCAGCAGCTTGGAGGCTACAGGGGGCTTCTACGAGCAGTACTTC. The encoded protein is CASSLEATGGFYEQYF.

The CDR3 DNA sequence: TGTGCCAGTAGTTTATTGGGACAGAACTATGGCTACACCTTC. Translated: CASSLLGQNYGYTF. The chain carries TRBV19 and TRBJ1-2, with 7 nucleotides matching TRBD1. The CDR3 is 14 residues long. Losses at the gene ends were 5 bases for V and 2 bases for J; bases not matched to a gene: 5. Germline CDR1 and CDR2: LNHDA and SQIVND (reference sequence).

The chain is built from TRBV6-6 and TRBJ1-2; perhaps TRBD1 as D (5 bases). Germline loops: CDR1 MNHNY, CDR2 SVGAGI (reference sequence). V was trimmed by 2 bases and J by 6 bases, leaving 7 bases between them. This CDR3 has 12 amino acids. In DNA, the CDR3 is TGTGCCAGCAGTTACGGACAAGATGGCTACACCTTC. Its translation is CASSYGQDGYTF.

V gene TRBV5-1 combines with J gene TRBJ1-2; 8 bases are a match to TRBD1. This CDR3 comprises 13 residues. Per germline, CDR1 SGHRS and CDR2 YFSETQ. J lost 5 bases, V lost 7 bases, and 7 bases had no gene match. CDR3 sequence (DNA): TGCGCCAGCGATGGACAGGGCGGATATGGCTACACCTTC. Translation gives CASDGQGGYGYTF.

The rearrangement joins TRBV3-1 (or the pseudogene TRBV3-2) to TRBJ1-5, with 7 nucleotides matching TRBD1. CDR1 LGHDT and CDR2 YNNKEL come from the germline V gene (reference sequence). CDR3 length: 17 residues. V gave up 2 bases and J gave up 0 bases; unmatched junction bases: 7. CDR3 residues: CASSQNPGGSSNQPQHF. The CDR3 DNA is TGTGCCAGCAGCCAAAACCCAGGGGGTAGTAGCAATCAGCCCCAGCATTTT.

This sequence joins TRBV5-5 and TRBJ1-1; D unclear. Trimming shortened V by 4 bases and J by 0 bases, and 13 bases separated the two germline ends. This CDR3 is built from 15 residues. CDR1 and CDR2 (germline): SGHKS, YYEKEE (reference sequence). CDR3 amino acids: CASSNSAGMNTEAFF. The CDR3 bases are TGTGCCAGCAGCAACTCAGCGGGCATGAACACTGAAGCTTTCTTT.

This chain uses TRBV9 with TRBJ1-5; 7 bases align to TRBD1. The junction had 2 bases not matched to a gene; V was cut back by 0 bases and J by 5 bases. This CDR3 has 14 residues. Germline CDR1 SGDLS, CDR2 YYNGEE. CDR3 protein: CASSVAGGDQPQHF. The CDR3 DNA is TGTGCCAGCAGCGTAGCAGGGGGAGATCAGCCCCAGCATTTT.

This chain links TRBV3-1 (or the pseudogene TRBV3-2) with TRBJ1-1; 10 nucleotides align to TRBD1. Germline lookup yields CDR1 LGHDT and CDR2 YNNKEL (reference sequence). V lost 6 bases, J lost 6 bases, and 7 bases stayed unmatched. This CDR3 has 14 residues. This chain's CDR3 is CASRQRTGGSEAFF. The CDR3 DNA reads as TGTGCCAGCAGACAACGGACAGGGGGGTCTGAAGCTTTCTTT.

The chain couples TRBV10-3 to TRBJ1-2; D ambiguous. Germline values: CDR1 ENHRY, CDR2 SYGVKD. V was cut by 5 bases and J by 0 bases, with 4 bases left in between. The length of the CDR3 is 12 residues. CDR3 protein: CAISRSNYGYTF. The CDR3 DNA sequence: TGTGCCATCAGTCGGTCTAACTATGGCTACACCTTC.

The chain has TRBV11-2 and TRBJ1-1; D ambiguous. V was trimmed by 5 bases and J by 11 bases, leaving 9 bases between them. Germline-derived CDR1 and CDR2 are SGHAT and FQNNGV. The length of the CDR3 is 10 residues. DNA for the CDR3: TGTGCCAGCAGCCACCCCGGGGCTTTCTTT. Translated: CASSHPGAFF.

The chain couples TRBV9 to TRBJ1-1; D is uncertain. There are 14 residues in the CDR3. CDR1 and CDR2 from the germline V gene are SGDLS and YYNGEE. Between the trimmed V and J ends, which lost 0 bases and 5 bases, there was a span of 11 bases. In nucleotides, the CDR3 is TGTGCCAGCAGCGTAGTTGCCATGAGGACTGAAGCTTTCTTT. Its protein product is CASSVVAMRTEAFF.

The V and J genes are TRBV5-1 and TRBJ2-7; 7 bases line up with TRBD1. This CDR3 is built from 15 residues. In germline, CDR1 is SGHRS, CDR2 YFSETQ. The V gene end was trimmed by 4 bases and the J gene end by 2 bases; junction bases not matched to a gene: 9. The CDR3 DNA follows: TGCGCCAGCAGCCCTGGGCAGGGGGATCCCTACGAGCAGTACTTC. Amino acid sequence: CASSPGQGDPYEQYF.

The chain recombines TRBV11-2 with TRBJ2-3, with D tentatively TRBD2 (7 bases). The CDR3 spans 14 residues. Germline loops: CDR1 SGHAT, CDR2 FQNNGV. V shed 3 bases and J shed 1 base, with 8 bases lying between them. The CDR3 nucleotides are TGTGCCAGCAGCTTGGGGGGGCGCACAGATACGCAGTATTTT. It translates to CASSLGGRTDTQYF.

V and J are TRBV4-3 and TRBJ1-6, with no clear D. CDR1 and CDR2 from the germline V gene are LGHNA and YSLEER. This CDR3 has 16 residues. The V and J ends lost 0 bases and 11 bases respectively, with 17 bases between them. CDR3 in amino acids: CASSQDLTSTSTPLHF. The DNA of the CDR3 is TGCGCCAGCAGCCAAGATCTGACGTCCACTAGTACACCCCTCCACTTT.

The gene calls are TRBV24-1 and TRBJ1-5; 9 bases agree with TRBD1. The CDR3 runs to 16 residues. V lost 4 bases, J lost 3 bases, and 6 bases stayed unmatched. Germline V gene data show CDR1 as KGHDR and CDR2 as SFDVKD. CDR3 region: CATSDPGTGNNQPQHF. CDR3 coding DNA: TGTGCCACCAGTGACCCCGGGACAGGGAACAATCAGCCCCAGCATTTT.

In its sample, this clone was seen a few times. The CDR3 is CAISAVTGELFF. For the CDR3, the DNA is TGTGCCATCAGTGCGGTCACCGGGGAGCTGTTTTTT. The gene calls are TRBV10-3 and TRBJ2-2; no reliable D call. Deletions cut 4 bases from V and 4 bases from J, with 4 bases between. The CDR3 runs to 12 residues. Germline-derived CDR1 and CDR2 are ENHRY and SYGVKD.

The chain carries TRBV6-5 and TRBJ2-3; possible D gene TRBD1, 6 bases. V lost 8 bases and J 0 bases, leaving 12 bases between the germline ends. Looked up from germline, CDR1 is MNHEY and CDR2 is SVGAGI. There are 14 residues in the CDR3. The CDR3 DNA is TGTGCCAGCGTAGGACAGCTAAGCACAGATACGCAGTATTTT. Amino acids: CASVGQLSTDTQYF.

The chain joins TRBV11-2 to TRBJ2-2, with 8 nucleotides matching TRBD1. V lost 1 base and J lost 7; bases outside the gene matches: 8. This CDR3 has 16 residues. Germline CDR1 and CDR2: SGHAT and FQNNGV. This chain's CDR3 is CASSLGGPGGIGELFF. CDR3 sequence (DNA): TGTGCCAGCAGCTTAGGGGGGCCAGGGGGCATCGGGGAGCTGTTTTTT.

This clone occurred a few times. The chain combines TRBV5-8 with TRBJ1-2, with D uncertain. The CDR3 spans 13 residues. The germline V gene has CDR1 SGHTS and CDR2 YDEGEE. V lost 0 bases and J lost 4, with 7 bases in between. CDR3 DNA sequence: TGTGCCAGCAGCTTGGTACTCTCCTATGGCTACACCTTC. It specifies CASSLVLSYGYTF.

The J gene is TRBJ1-5, the V gene TRBV6-5, with TRBD1 matching over 9 bases. This CDR3 is built from 14 residues. The germline CDR1 and CDR2 sequences are MNHEY and SVGAGI. With 6 bases clipped from V and 6 bases from J, the junction kept 6 bases outside the gene matches. The CDR3 coding sequence is TGTGCCAGCAGAGGGACAGGGAAAGGTCAGCCCCAGCATTTT. Amino acids: CASRGTGKGQPQHF.